The clone carrying this T cell receptor beta chain was found once. The protocol was immunoSEQ multiplex PCR, while the TCRdb copy is restricted to in-frame clones and leaves out a portion. The table records about 80,000 clones, about 90% of them present only once. The record originates from a study of T cell changes during pregnancy in multiple sclerosis. The CDR3 spans 15 residues. With 7 bases clipped from V and 8 bases from J, the junction kept 14 bases outside the gene matches. Germline V gives CDR1 SQVTM, CDR2 ANQGSEA. The origin of this receptor is a female donor with multiple sclerosis, enrolled in a pregnancy study. The sequencing here drew on peripheral blood, taken before pregnancy. The rearrangement joins TRBV29-1 to TRBJ2-1; 10 bases are shared with TRBD2. The CDR3 loop is CSAVGAGTSEYEQFF. CDR3 coding DNA: TGCAGCGCTGTAGGGGCCGGGACTAGCGAATATGAGCAGTTCTTC.